This TCR beta chain was observed in a study of chemoradiotherapy in HPV16-positive cancers. There are 17 residues in the CDR3. From germline, CDR1 is LGHNA and CDR2 YSLEER. V was shortened by 0 bases and J by 5 bases, with 19 bases between the two germline ends. Method: immunoSEQ multiplex PCR; TCRdb's copy keeps in-frame clones and lacks some. In the table there are some 14,000 clones, about three quarters of which are singletons. Findings and caveats of the study: In HPV16-positive patients, HPV-responsive T-cell expansion tracked better recurrence-free survival. During treatment, candidate HPV-specific clones and E7-related motifs expanded in tumor.

Worth noting for this clone: What it binds is unknown.

Repertoires were sampled repeatedly during chemoradiotherapy. This sample was gathered from a patient who underwent chemoradiotherapy. This clonotype was sampled from a human donor with HPV-associated anogenital cancer. The chain couples TRBV4-3 to TRBJ1-1; D gene ambiguous. This CDR3 reads CASSQDRRASGRTEAFF. For the CDR3, the DNA is TGCGCCAGCAGCCAAGATAGGAGGGCCTCCGGTAGGACTGAAGCTTTCTTT.